This entry lists 8 T cell receptor beta chains sequenced from one sample in a study of blood T cells in healthy people across ages. Using a J-beta primer mix together with a sample-barcoded 5' primer, a second PCR was run for about 7 to 12 cycles. TCRdb redid the calling of the 5' RACE reads with MiXCR, one entry per CDR3 protein. The sample records 1.8 million or so distinct CDR3 sequences, more than 35% being singletons. The sequencing sample was made of blood. The receptors originated from a human donor in good health.

Of note for this clonotype: An end of the junction differs from the germline gene, which may be a read error. The gene calls are TRBV7-9 and TRBJ1-2; D uncertain. CDR3 length equals 15 residues. Germline V gives CDR1 SEHNR, CDR2 FQNEAQ (reference sequence). The CDR3 region is CASSSPTTAVNGYTF. For the CDR3, the DNA is TGTGCCAGTAGCTCTCCAACGACGGCGGTAAATGGCTACACCTTC.

The gene calls are TRBV29-1 and TRBJ1-5; TRBD1 might be the D (5 bases). Germline CDR1 and CDR2: SQVTM and ANQGSEA. This CDR3 spans 13 amino acids. Trimming left V 3 bases short and J 7 bases short, with 13 bases between. The CDR3 reads CSVEEGYGQPQHF. CDR3 DNA: TGCAGCGTTGAGGAGGGGTATGGGCAGCCCCAGCATTTT.

DNA for the CDR3: TGCGCCAGCAGCCAAAAACAGGGGACTGAAGCTTTCTTT. Amino acid sequence: CASSQKQGTEAFF. This chain uses TRBV4-3 with TRBJ1-1; 7 bases align to TRBD1. The CDR3 extends over 13 amino acids. J lost 5 bases, V lost 2 bases, and 2 bases had no gene match. Germline assignment: CDR1 LGHNA and CDR2 YSLEER.

The sample holds many counts of this clonotype. The V gene is TRBV6-5, the J gene TRBJ2-7, with D maybe TRBD1 (6 bases). Germline-derived CDR1 and CDR2 are MNHEY and SVGAGI. The CDR3 runs to 13 residues. Deletions cut 2 bases from V and 4 bases from J, with 9 bases between. CDR3 nucleotide sequence: TGTGCCAGCAGTTACGCGACAGGATACGAGCAGTACTTC. Translating gives CASSYATGYEQYF.

This clonotype was counted between two and nine times. The chain links TRBV7-2 to TRBJ1-2; tentative D call: TRBD1 (5 bases). CDR3 length: 14 amino acids. Germline V gene lookup returns CDR1 SGHTA and CDR2 FQGNSA. Trimming removed 5 bases from V and 8 bases from J, with 18 bases in between. Here the CDR3 DNA reads TGTGCCAGCAGCCCGCCCCCAGGGCTGGAAGGCTACACCTTC. Amino acid sequence: CASSPPPGLEGYTF.

The chain combines TRBV19 with TRBJ2-7; 10 positions match TRBD1. The V gene end was trimmed by 5 bases and the J gene end by 1 base; junction bases not matched to a gene: 8. The CDR3 consists of 16 residues. CDR1 LNHDA and CDR2 SQIVND come from the germline V gene (reference sequence). The CDR3 reads CASSSTPGQGSYEQYF. The DNA of the CDR3 is TGTGCCAGTAGTTCCACACCGGGACAGGGGTCCTACGAGCAGTACTTC. The full variable domain, its missing parts supplied by reference TRBV19 and TRBJ2-7, is DGGITQSPKYLFRKEGQNVTLSCEQNLNHDAMYWYRQDPGQGLRLIYYSQIVNDFQKGDIAEGYSVSREKKESFPLTVTSAQKNPTAFYLCASSSTPGQGSYEQYFGPGTRLTVT.

A few counts support this clonotype. J is TRBJ2-6 and V is TRBV5-1; maybe TRBD2 (5 bases). The CDR3 contains 17 residues. Germline V lookup: CDR1 SGHRS, CDR2 YFSETQ. V gave up 4 bases and J gave up 0 bases, with 14 bases separating them. CDR3 DNA sequence: TGCGCCAGCAGCGTCGAGGGAATTAGCTCTGGGGCCAACGTCCTGACTTTC. It codes for CASSVEGISSGANVLTF. Together with reference TRBV5-1 and TRBJ2-6, the CDR3 gives the full variable domain: KAGVTQTPRYLIKTRGQQVTLSCSPISGHRSVSWYQQTPGQGLQFLFEYFSETQRNKGNFPGRFSGRQFSNSRSEMNVSTLELGDSALYLCASSVEGISSGANVLTFGAGSRLTVL.

The chain is built from TRBV10-3 and TRBJ1-2; 8 nucleotides line up with TRBD1. The germline V gene encodes CDR1 ENHRY and CDR2 SYGVKD. The CDR3 length is 16 residues. Trimming at V came to 7 bases and at J to 6 bases, leaving 16 bases not matched to a gene. CDR3 in amino acids: CAITPGKQGAENGYTF. The CDR3 nucleotides read TGTGCCATCACCCCTGGAAAGCAGGGGGCAGAGAATGGCTACACCTTC.